The present T cell receptor beta chain was sequenced within a study of CD4 T cells in relation to SARS-CoV-2 and coronaviruses. Study-level findings and limits: Roughly 65% of donors had memory CD4+ clonotypes crossrecognizing SARS-CoV-2 and common cold coronavirus spike. Monoreactive clones expanded significantly more to SARS-CoV-2 than crossreactive clones did.

This clone was seen more than once but under ten times. Antigen: not known. Between the trimmed V and J ends, which lost 9 bases and 1 base, there was a span of 10 bases. Per the germline V gene, CDR1 is MNHEY and CDR2 is SMNVEV (reference sequence). The CDR3 consists of 13 residues. CD4+ T cells from unexposed donors were obtained before the COVID-19 pandemic (2011-2018). Deep TCR-beta sequencing used DNA from uncultured naive and memory CD4+ T cells. The repertoire was sequenced with immunoSEQ multiplex PCR; TCRdb's copy has only in-frame clones and lacks some. The data hold under 70,000 clones, with 86% observed a single time.

V usage is TRBV27 and J usage is TRBJ1-5; tentative D call: TRBD1 (5 bases). The origin of this receptor is a human donor in good health. The sequenced sample was memory CD4+ T cells from PBMCs. CDR3 bases: TGTGCCAGGGGACTAAAGAGCAATCAGCCCCAGCATTTT. Translating it yields CARGLKSNQPQHF.